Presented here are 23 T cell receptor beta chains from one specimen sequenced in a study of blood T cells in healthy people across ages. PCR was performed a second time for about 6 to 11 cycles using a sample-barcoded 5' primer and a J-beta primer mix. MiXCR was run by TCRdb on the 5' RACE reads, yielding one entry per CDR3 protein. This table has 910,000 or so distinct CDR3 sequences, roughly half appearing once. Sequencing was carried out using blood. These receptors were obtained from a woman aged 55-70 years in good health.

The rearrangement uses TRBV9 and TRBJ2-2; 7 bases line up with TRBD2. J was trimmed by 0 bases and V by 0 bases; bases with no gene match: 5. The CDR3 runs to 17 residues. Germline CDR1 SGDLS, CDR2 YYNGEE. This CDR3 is CASSVALGGTNTGELFF. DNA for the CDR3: TGTGCCAGCAGCGTAGCTCTGGGGGGGACGAACACCGGGGAGCTGTTTTTT.

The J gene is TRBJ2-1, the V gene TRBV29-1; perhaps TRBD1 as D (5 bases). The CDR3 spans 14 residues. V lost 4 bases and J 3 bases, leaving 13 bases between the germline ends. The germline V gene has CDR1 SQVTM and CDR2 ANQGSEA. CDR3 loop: CSVGPQGDYNEQFF. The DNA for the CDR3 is TGCAGCGTTGGCCCGCAGGGTGACTACAATGAGCAGTTCTTC.

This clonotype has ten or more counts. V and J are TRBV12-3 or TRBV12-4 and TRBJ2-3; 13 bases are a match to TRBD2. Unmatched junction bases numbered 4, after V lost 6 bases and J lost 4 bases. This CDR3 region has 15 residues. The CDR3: CASSRGLAGADTQYF. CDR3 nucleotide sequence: TGTGCCAGCAGCCGAGGACTAGCGGGAGCAGATACGCAGTATTTT.

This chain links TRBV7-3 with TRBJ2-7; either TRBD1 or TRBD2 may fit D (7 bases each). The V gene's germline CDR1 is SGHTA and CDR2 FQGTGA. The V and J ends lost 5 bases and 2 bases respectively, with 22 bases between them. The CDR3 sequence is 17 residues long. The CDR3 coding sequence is TGTGCCAGCAGCGCGTTAACCCGCAGCGGGACAGCCTACGAGCAGTACTTC. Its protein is CASSALTRSGTAYEQYF.

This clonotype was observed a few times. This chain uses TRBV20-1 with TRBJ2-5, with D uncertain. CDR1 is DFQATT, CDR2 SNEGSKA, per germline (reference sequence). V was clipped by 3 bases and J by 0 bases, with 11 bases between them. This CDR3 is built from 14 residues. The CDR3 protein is CSASSGNNQETQYF. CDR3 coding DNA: TGCAGTGCTAGCTCTGGAAATAACCAAGAGACCCAGTACTTC.

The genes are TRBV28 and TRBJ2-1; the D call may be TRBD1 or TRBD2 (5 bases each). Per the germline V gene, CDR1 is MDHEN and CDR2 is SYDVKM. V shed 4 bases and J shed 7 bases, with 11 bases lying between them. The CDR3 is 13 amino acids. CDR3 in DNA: TGTGCCAGCAGTTGTGGGACGATTAATGAGCAGTTCTTC. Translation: CASSCGTINEQFF.

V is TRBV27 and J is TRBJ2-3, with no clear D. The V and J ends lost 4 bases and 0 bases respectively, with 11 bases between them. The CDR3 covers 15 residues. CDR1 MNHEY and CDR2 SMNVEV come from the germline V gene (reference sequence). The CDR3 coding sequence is TGTGCCAGCAGTTCCCAGGACGGGAGCACAGATACGCAGTATTTT. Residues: CASSSQDGSTDTQYF.

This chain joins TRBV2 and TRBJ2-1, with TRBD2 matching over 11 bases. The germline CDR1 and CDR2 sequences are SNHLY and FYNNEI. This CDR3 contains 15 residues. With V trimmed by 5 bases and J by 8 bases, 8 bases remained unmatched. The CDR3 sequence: CASSTTSGTLDEQFF. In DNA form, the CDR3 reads TGTGCCAGCAGTACGACTAGCGGGACCCTGGATGAGCAGTTCTTC.

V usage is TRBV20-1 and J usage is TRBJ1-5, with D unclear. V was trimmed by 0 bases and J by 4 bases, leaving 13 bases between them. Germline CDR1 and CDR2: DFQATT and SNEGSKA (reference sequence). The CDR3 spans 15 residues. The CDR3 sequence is CSARERIRANQPQHF. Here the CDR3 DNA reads TGCAGTGCTAGAGAGCGCATTAGGGCAAATCAGCCCCAGCATTTT.

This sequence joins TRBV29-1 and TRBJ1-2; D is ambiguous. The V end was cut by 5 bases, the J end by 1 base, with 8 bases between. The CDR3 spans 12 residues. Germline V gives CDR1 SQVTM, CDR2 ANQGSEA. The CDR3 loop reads CSVWDLNYGYTF. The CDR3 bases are TGCAGCGTTTGGGATCTTAACTATGGCTACACCTTC.

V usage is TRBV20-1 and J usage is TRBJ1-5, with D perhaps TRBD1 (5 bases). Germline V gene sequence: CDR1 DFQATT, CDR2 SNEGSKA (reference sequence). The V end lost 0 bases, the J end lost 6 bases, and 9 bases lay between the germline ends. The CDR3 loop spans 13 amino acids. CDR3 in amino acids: CSAREPGRQPQHF. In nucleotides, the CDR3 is TGCAGTGCTAGAGAGCCGGGGCGTCAGCCCCAGCATTTT.

Written as DNA, the CDR3 is TGTGCCAGCAGTTACGAAGGGACTAGCGGAAGGGGATACAATGAGCAGTTCTTC. The encoded protein is CASSYEGTSGRGYNEQFF. V and J are TRBV6-5 and TRBJ2-1; the match to TRBD2 covers 11 bases. Unmatched junction bases numbered 10, after V lost 2 bases and J lost 4 bases. The CDR3 consists of 18 residues. The germline V gene has CDR1 MNHEY and CDR2 SVGAGI.

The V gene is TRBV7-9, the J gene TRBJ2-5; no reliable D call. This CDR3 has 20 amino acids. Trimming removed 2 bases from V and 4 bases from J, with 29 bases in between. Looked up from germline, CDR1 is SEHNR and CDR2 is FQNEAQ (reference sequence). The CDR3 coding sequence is TGTGCCAGCAGCTTAACCCTTCCATCCCGACACCCAAGGACCCCAGAGACCCAGTACTTC. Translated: CASSLTLPSRHPRTPETQYF.

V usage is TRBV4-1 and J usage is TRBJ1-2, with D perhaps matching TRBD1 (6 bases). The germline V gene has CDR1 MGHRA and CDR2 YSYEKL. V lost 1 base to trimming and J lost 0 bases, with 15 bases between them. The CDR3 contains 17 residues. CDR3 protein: CASSQVSRTDTNYGYTF. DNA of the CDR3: TGCGCCAGCAGCCAAGTTTCCCGGACAGATACTAACTATGGCTACACCTTC.

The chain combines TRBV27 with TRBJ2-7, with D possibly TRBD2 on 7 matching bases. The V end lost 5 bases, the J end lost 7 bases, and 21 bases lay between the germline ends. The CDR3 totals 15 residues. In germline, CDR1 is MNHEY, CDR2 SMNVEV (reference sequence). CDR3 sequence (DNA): TGTGCCAGCAGTCCCGCGGGGGCGGCCCCTCATGAGCAGTACTTC. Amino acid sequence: CASSPAGAAPHEQYF.

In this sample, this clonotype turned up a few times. CDR3 amino acids: CASPGRGKNIQYF. CDR3 coding DNA: TGTGCCAGCCCCGGTAGGGGCAAAAACATTCAGTACTTC. The gene calls are TRBV16 and TRBJ2-4; a possible D gene is TRBD1 (5 bases). With 8 bases removed from V and 3 bases from J, the gap between germline ends came to 11 bases. This CDR3 has 13 amino acids. Germline CDR1 and CDR2: KGHSY and FQNENV.

The CDR3, as DNA: TGTGCCAGCAGCCAAGAGGTCCAGGGAGTGATCGAGCAGTACTTC. This sequence encodes CASSQEVQGVIEQYF. The chain is built from TRBV4-2 and TRBJ2-7; possibly TRBD1 or TRBD2 for D (5 bases each). Germline V lookup: CDR1 LGHNA, CDR2 YNFKEQ. This CDR3 region has 15 residues. The ends were cut back, 0 bases at V and 6 bases at J, with 15 bases in the middle.

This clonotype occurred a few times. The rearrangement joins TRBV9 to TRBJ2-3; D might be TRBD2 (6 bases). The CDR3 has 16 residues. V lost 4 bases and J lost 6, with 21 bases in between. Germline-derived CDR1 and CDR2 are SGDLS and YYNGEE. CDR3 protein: CASSPGTSSEVDTQYF. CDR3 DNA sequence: TGTGCCAGCAGCCCCGGGACTTCCTCGGAGGTGGATACGCAGTATTTT.

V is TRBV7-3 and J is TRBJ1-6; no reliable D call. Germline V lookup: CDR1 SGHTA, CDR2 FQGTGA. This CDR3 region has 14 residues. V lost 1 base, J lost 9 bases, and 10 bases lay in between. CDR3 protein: CASSLNPTGSPLHF. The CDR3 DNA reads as TGTGCCAGCAGCTTAAACCCTACTGGTTCACCCCTCCACTTT.

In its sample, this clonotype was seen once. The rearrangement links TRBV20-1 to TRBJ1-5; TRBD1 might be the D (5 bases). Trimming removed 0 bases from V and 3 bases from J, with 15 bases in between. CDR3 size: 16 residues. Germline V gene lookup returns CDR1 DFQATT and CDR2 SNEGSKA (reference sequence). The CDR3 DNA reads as TGCAGTGCTAGAGATCTGGCAGGGCGTAACAATCAGCCCCAGCATTTT. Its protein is CSARDLAGRNNQPQHF.

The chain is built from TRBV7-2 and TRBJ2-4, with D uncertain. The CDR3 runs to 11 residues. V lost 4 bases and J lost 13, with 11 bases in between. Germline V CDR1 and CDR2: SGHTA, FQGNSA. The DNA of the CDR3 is TGTGCCAGCAGCTCAGGCACGTGGCAGTACTTC. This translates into CASSSGTWQYF.

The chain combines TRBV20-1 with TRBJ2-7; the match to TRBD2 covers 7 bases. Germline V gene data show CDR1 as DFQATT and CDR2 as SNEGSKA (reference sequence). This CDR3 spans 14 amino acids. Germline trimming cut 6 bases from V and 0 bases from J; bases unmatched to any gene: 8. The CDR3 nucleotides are TGCAGTGCCCATTGGGGGGGGAGCTCCTACGAGCAGTACTTC. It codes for CSAHWGGSSYEQYF.

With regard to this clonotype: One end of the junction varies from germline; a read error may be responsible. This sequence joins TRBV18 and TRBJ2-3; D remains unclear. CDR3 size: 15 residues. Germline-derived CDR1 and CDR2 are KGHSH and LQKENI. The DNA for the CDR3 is TGTGCCGGCTCACCGACGGTTGTGCTCACAGATACGCAGTATTTT. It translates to CAGSPTVVLTDTQYF.